The entry below gives a single T cell receptor beta chain sequence along with its context. Its antigen target is currently unknown. No much larger clone is present one base from it, and per-base qualities are unavailable. This sample was included in a study of blood T cell repertoires in COVID-19 (dated by TCRdb to 2020 to 2022). Broadly, across the study: Collaborator samples came from the United States, Italy and Spain and covered acute and convalescent phases of COVID-19. The material from the prospective study consisted of cDNA or gDNA derived from T cells, B-cell-depleted T cells, or PBMCs. The dataset comprised deeply sampled blood TCRbeta repertoires from subjects exposed to, actively infected with, or recovered from COVID-19. The repertoires were released in a freely available public database intended as a resource for research on the immune response to SARS-CoV-2. Samples came from the ongoing ImmuneRACE study (first 160 participants) plus 1,254 subjects from 6 global collaborators. A de-identified subject ID, COVID-19 status, age in years and sex were almost always included in the sample metadata. Where available, HLA class I and class II types were taken from metadata supplied by the sample provider and were not determined by assay-based typing.

What the research found in general, with its limitations: The quantity of clinical and demographic metadata differed by source and by participant and was supplied without curation.

Collaborating institutions collected whole blood in K2EDTA tubes following their own protocols. Collaborator samples were shipped for TCRbeta analysis as frozen whole blood, isolated PBMCs, or DNA extracted from either sample type. TCRbeta CDR3 regions were amplified from genomic DNA by means of the immunoSEQ Assay, a bias-controlled multiplex PCR. The study's processing was this. The number of nucleated cells in each sample was estimated by amplification of reference gene primers within the assay. To quantify the absolute abundance of each unique TCRbeta CDR3 rearrangement, sequence reads were collapsed and filtered. For each sample, productive Simpson clonality was calculated as the square root of Simpson's diversity index across productive rearrangements. Sourced from immuneACCESS, this table was stored by TCRdb with only in-frame sequences that have V and J called. A share of the clones is absent; for the studies checked, an unresolved V gene accounts for under half, and the remainder has no known explanation. D and trimming were read from the DNA, whereas the V and J calls and clone size are those reported in that table. Here the sample has around 42,000 clones; 80% to 90% occur a single time. The ten top clones hold just under 9% of the sample.

Source material: peripheral blood. The TCR was taken from a man between 25 and 39 years old with active or convalescent COVID-19.

The sequenced DNA is TGTGCCAGCAGCTTGCACGGAGCCTACGAGCAGTACTTC. It is translated as CASSLHGAYEQYF. This chain joins TRBV5-5 to TRBJ2-7; no D segment can be confidently identified. The CDR3 runs 13 residues from the cysteine to the phenylalanine. Only the CDR3 portion is preserved as DNA: 39 bases, with reading frame beginning at the first base. CDR1 SGHKS and CDR2 YYEKEE are derived from the germline V gene (reference sequence). The germline ends are 7 bases apart after V is trimmed by 1 base and J by 2 bases.